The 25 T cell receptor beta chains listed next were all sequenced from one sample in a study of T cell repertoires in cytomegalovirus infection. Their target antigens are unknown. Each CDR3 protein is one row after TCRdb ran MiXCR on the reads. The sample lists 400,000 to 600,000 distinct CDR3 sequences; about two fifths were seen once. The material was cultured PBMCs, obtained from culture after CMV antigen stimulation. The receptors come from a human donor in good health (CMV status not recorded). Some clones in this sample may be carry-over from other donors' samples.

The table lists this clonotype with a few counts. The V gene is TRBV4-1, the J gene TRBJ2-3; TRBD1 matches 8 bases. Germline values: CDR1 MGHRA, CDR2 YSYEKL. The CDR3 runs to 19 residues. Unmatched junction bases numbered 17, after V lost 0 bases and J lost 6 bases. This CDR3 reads CASSQEPLRTRGRRDTQYF. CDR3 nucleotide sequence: TGCGCCAGCAGCCAAGAGCCACTCCGGACCAGGGGGCGCAGGGATACGCAGTATTTT.

The CDR3 region is CASSLGWGDEKLFF. CDR3 bases: TGTGCCAGCAGCTTAGGCTGGGGAGATGAAAAACTGTTTTTT. The J gene is TRBJ1-4, the V gene TRBV7-9; D gene unclear. The CDR3 covers 14 residues. Germline V gene lookup returns CDR1 SEHNR and CDR2 FQNEAQ (reference sequence). The V end lost 1 base, the J end lost 6 bases, and 9 bases lay between the germline ends.

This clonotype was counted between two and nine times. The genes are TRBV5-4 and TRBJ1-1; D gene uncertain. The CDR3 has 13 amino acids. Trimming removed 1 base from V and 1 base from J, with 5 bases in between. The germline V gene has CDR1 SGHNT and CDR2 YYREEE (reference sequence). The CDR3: CASSLKKNTEAFF. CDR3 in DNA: TGTGCCAGCAGCTTGAAAAAGAACACTGAAGCTTTCTTT.

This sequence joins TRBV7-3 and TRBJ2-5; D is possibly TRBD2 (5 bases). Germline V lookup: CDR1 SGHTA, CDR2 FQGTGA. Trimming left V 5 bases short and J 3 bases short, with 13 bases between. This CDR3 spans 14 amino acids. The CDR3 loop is CASSVMAGEETQYF. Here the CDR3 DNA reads TGTGCCAGCAGCGTCATGGCGGGTGAAGAGACCCAGTACTTC.

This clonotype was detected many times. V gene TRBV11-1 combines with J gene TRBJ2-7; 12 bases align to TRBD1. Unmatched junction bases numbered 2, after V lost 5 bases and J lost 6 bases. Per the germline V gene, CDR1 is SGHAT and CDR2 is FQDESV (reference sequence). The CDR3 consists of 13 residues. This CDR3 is CASSGTGGREQYF. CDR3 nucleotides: TGTGCCAGCAGCGGGACAGGGGGCCGCGAGCAGTACTTC. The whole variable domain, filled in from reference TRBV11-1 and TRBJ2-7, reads EAEVAQSPRYKITEKSQAVAFWCDPISGHATLYWYRQILGQGPELLVQFQDESVVDDSQLPKDRFSAERLKGVDSTLKIQPAELGDSAMYLCASSGTGGREQYFGPGTRLTVT.

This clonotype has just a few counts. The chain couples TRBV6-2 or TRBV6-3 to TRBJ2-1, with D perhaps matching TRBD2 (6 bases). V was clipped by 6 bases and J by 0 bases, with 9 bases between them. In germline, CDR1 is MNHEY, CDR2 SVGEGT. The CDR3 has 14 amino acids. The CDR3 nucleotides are TGTGCCAGCAGGCCCGGGAGCTCCTACAATGAGCAGTTCTTC. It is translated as CASRPGSSYNEQFF.

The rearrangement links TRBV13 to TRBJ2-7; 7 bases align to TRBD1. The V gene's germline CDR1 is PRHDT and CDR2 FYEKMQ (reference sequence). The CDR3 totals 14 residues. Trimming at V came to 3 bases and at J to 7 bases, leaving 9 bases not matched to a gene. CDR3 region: CASSFQGVVREQYF. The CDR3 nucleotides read TGTGCCAGCAGCTTCCAGGGGGTGGTGAGGGAGCAGTACTTC.

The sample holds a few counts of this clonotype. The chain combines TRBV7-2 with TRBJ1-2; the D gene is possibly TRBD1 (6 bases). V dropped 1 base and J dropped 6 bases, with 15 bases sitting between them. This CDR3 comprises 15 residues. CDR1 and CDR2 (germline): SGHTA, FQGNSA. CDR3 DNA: TGTGCCAGCAGCTTAGTTTGGCAGGGGTCGGATGGCTACACCTTC. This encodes CASSLVWQGSDGYTF.

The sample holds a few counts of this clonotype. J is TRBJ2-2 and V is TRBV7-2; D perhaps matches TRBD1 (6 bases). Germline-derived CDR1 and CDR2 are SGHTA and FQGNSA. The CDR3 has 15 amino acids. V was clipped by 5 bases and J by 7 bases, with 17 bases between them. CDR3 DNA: TGTGCCAGCAGCCCTCGGCTCAACAGGGTCGGGGAGCTGTTTTTT. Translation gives CASSPRLNRVGELFF.

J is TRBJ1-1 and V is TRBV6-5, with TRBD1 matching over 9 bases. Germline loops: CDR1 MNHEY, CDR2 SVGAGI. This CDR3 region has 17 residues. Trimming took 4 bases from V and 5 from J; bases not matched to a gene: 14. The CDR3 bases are TGTGCCAGCAGTTTCTCCGGGACAGGGACCCGTGGGACTGAAGCTTTCTTT. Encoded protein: CASSFSGTGTRGTEAFF.

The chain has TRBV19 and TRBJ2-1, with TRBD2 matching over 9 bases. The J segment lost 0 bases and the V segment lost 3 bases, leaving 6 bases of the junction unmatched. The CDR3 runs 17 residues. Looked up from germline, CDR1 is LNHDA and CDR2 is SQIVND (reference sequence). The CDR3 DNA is TGTGCCAGTAGTATTGGGCGGGGGGGAAGCTCCTACAATGAGCAGTTCTTC. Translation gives CASSIGRGGSSYNEQFF.

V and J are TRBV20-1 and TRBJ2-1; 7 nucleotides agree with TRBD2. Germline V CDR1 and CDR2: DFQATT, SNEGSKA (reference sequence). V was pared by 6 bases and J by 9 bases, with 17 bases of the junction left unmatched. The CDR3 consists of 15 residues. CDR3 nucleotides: TGCAGTGCCAAGATGGGGGGGGGTGGGGAGTCTGAGCAGTTCTTC. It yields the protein CSAKMGGGGESEQFF.

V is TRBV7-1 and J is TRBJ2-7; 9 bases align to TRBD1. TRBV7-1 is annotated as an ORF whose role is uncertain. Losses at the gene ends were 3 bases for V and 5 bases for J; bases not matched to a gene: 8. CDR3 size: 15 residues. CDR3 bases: TGTGCCAGCAGCTCCCTCCGGGACAGGGTCGACGAGCAGTACTTC. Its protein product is CASSSLRDRVDEQYF.

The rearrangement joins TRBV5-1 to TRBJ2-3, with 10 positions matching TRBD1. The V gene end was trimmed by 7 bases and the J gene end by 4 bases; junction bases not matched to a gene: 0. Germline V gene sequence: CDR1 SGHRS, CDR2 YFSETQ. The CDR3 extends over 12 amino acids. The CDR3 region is CASGTGADTQYF. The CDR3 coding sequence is TGCGCCAGCGGGACAGGGGCAGATACGCAGTATTTT.

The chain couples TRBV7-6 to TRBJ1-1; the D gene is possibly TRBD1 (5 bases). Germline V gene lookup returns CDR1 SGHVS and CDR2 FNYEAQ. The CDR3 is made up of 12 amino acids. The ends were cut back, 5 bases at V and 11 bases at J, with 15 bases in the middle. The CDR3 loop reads CASSPRGMGAFF. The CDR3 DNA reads TGTGCCAGCAGCCCCCGGGGCATGGGGGCTTTCTTT.

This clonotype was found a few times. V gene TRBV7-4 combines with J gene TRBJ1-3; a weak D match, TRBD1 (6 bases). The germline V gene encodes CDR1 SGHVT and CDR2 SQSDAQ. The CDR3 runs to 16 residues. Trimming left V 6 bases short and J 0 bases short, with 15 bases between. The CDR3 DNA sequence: TGTGCCAGCAGTCTGCAGGGGATCCTCTCTGGAAACACCATATATTTT. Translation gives CASSLQGILSGNTIYF.

CDR3 nucleotides: TGTGCCAGCAGCGGAGAATGGTCTAGCGGGAGATCAGGCGAGCAGTTCTTC. Translating gives CASSGEWSSGRSGEQFF. The chain uses TRBV9 and TRBJ2-1; 10 bases are a match to TRBD2. The CDR3 is 17 amino acids. V lost 3 bases and J lost 10; bases outside the gene matches: 16. CDR1 is SGDLS and CDR2 is YYNGEE in the germline V gene.

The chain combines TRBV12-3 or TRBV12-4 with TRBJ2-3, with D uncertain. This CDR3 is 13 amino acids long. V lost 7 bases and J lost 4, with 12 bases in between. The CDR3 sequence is CASTKTRPDTQYF. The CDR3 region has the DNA TGTGCCAGCACTAAAACAAGGCCAGATACGCAGTATTTT.

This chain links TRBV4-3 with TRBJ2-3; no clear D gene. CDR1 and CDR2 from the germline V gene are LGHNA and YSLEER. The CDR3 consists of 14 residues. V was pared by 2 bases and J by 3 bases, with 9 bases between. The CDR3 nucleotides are TGCGCCAGCAGCCAACGGGTTAGGACAGATACGCAGTATTTT. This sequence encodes CASSQRVRTDTQYF.

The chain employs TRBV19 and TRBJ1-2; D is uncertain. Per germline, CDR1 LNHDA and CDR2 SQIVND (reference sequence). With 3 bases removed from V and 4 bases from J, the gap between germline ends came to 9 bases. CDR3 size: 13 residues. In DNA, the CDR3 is TGTGCCAGTAGTATCCTAAGCGGCTATGGCTACACCTTC. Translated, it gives CASSILSGYGYTF.

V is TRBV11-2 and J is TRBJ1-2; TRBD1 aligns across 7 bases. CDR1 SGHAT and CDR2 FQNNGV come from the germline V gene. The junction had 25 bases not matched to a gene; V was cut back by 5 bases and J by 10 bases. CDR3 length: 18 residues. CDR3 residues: CASSAAPGQPWWAPNYTF. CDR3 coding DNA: TGTGCCAGCAGCGCAGCACCGGGACAGCCCTGGTGGGCTCCTAACTACACCTTC.

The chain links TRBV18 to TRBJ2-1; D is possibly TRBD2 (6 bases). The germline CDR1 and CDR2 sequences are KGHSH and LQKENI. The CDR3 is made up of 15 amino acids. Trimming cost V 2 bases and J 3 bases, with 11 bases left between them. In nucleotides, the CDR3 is TGTGCCAGCTCACCAGCGGGAAGGAACTACAATGAGCAGTTCTTC. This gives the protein CASSPAGRNYNEQFF.

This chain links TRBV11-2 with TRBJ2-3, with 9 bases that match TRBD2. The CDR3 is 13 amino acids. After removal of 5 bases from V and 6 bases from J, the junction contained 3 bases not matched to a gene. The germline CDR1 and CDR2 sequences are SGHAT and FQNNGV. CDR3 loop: CASSPAGGDTQYF. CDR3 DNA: TGTGCCAGCAGCCCCGCGGGGGGGGATACGCAGTATTTT.

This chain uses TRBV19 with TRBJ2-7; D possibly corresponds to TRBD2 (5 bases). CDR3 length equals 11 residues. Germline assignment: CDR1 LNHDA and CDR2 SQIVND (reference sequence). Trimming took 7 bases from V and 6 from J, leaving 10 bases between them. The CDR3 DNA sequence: TGTGCCAGTAAGGGAGAGGGCGAGCAGTACTTC. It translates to CASKGEGEQYF.

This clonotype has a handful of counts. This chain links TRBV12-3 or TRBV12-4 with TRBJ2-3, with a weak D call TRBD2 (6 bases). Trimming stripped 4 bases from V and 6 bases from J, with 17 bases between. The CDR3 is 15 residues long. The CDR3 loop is CASSWRVLRGDTQYF. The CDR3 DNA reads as TGTGCCAGCAGTTGGAGGGTCCTCCGCGGGGATACGCAGTATTTT.